The 28 T cell receptor beta chains listed next were all sequenced from one sample in a study of T cell responses to AZD1222 COVID-19 vaccine. TCRdb's table, derived via immunoSEQ multiplex PCR, lists solely in-frame clones and lacks some. The table has around 99,000 clones, about 85% seen once. The material sequenced was peripheral blood, taken 28 days after the second AZD1222 dose. All receptors come from an adult who received the AZD1222 COVID-19 vaccine.

The chain carries TRBV2 and TRBJ2-3; no firm D call. Germline V gene sequence: CDR1 SNHLY, CDR2 FYNNEI. The CDR3 has 14 residues. Trimming removed 0 bases at V and 2 bases at J, with 6 bases between. CDR3 in DNA: TGTGCCAGCAGTGAAGCCGGATTCACAGATACGCAGTATTTT. This codes for CASSEAGFTDTQYF.

This clone was detected once. The J gene is TRBJ2-7, the V gene TRBV6-5, with D tentatively TRBD2 (5 bases). Trimming removed 4 bases at V and 0 bases at J, with 13 bases between. Germline CDR1 is MNHEY and CDR2 is SVGAGI. The CDR3 is 15 residues long. The CDR3 loop reads CASSSEGGGSYEQYF. The CDR3 DNA sequence: TGTGCCAGCAGTTCGGAAGGTGGAGGCTCCTACGAGCAGTACTTC.

This clone is a singleton in its sample. The chain uses TRBV30 and TRBJ2-3; D perhaps matches TRBD2 (5 bases). V was pared by 2 bases and J by 4 bases, with 10 bases between. Germline V gives CDR1 GTSNPN, CDR2 SVGIG (reference sequence). This CDR3 contains 13 residues. CDR3 DNA: TGTGCCTGGAGTTTCACGGGGTCAGATACGCAGTATTTT. Protein: CAWSFTGSDTQYF.

The genes are TRBV6-2 or TRBV6-3 and TRBJ1-5; perhaps TRBD1 as D (5 bases). This CDR3 spans 13 amino acids. Per the germline V gene, CDR1 is MNHEY and CDR2 is SVGEGT. Trimming left V 5 bases short and J 7 bases short, with 12 bases between. CDR3 protein: CASSLTEKQPQHF. DNA for the CDR3: TGTGCCAGCAGTCTGACAGAGAAACAGCCCCAGCATTTT.

The genes are TRBV9 and TRBJ2-2; a possible D gene is TRBD2 (6 bases). V gave up 1 base and J gave up 2 bases, with 15 bases separating them. Germline loops: CDR1 SGDLS, CDR2 YYNGEE. The CDR3 sequence is 17 residues long. This CDR3 is CASSVSAGRSNTGELFF. CDR3 DNA sequence: TGTGCCAGCAGCGTAAGCGCAGGGAGGAGTAACACCGGGGAGCTGTTTTTT.

This clone was detected a few times. The chain links TRBV19 to TRBJ1-1; 9 bases align to TRBD1. Germline V gene data show CDR1 as LNHDA and CDR2 as SQIVND (reference sequence). The ends lost 8 bases at V and 11 bases at J; junction bases unmatched: 6. This CDR3 is 11 amino acids long. In DNA form, the CDR3 reads TGTGCCAGTCGACAGGGGGATTACGCTTTCTTT. It encodes CASRQGDYAFF.

V gene TRBV29-1 combines with J gene TRBJ1-2; D is unclear. CDR3 length: 12 residues. V was shortened by 5 bases and J by 6 bases, with 13 bases between the two germline ends. CDR1 and CDR2 from the germline V gene are SQVTM and ANQGSEA. The chain's CDR3 is CSVSSTNNGYTF. CDR3 nucleotides: TGCAGCGTTAGCTCGACAAACAATGGCTACACCTTC.

A single count supports this clone. The chain uses TRBV11-2 and TRBJ1-5; D is uncertain. Per the germline V gene, CDR1 is SGHAT and CDR2 is FQNNGV. The CDR3 loop spans 15 amino acids. The V and J ends lost 1 base and 7 bases respectively, with 14 bases between them. The CDR3 protein is CASSLVGQEPQPQHF. In DNA, the CDR3 is TGTGCCAGCAGCTTAGTGGGCCAAGAACCACAGCCCCAGCATTTT.

V and J are TRBV7-8 and TRBJ1-2; 9 nucleotides line up with TRBD1. The CDR3 is 14 residues long. V trimming: 5 bases; J trimming: 3 bases; junction bases outside the gene matches: 4. CDR1 and CDR2 from the germline V gene are SGHVS and FQNEAQ. For the CDR3, the DNA is TGTGCCAGCAGCCCGGGACAGGGACACTATGGCTACACCTTC. Protein product: CASSPGQGHYGYTF. Full variable domain (outside the CDR3, taken from reference TRBV7-8 and TRBJ1-2): GAGVSQSPRYKVAKRGQDVALRCDPISGHVSLFWYQQALGQGPEFLTYFQNEAQLDKSGLPSDRFFAERPEGSVSTLKIQRTQQEDSAVYLCASSPGQGHYGYTFGSGTRLTVV.

The genes are TRBV5-5 and TRBJ2-1; D unresolved. Germline V CDR1 and CDR2: SGHKS, YYEKEE (reference sequence). The CDR3 sequence is 15 residues long. V lost 3 bases and J lost 4, with 14 bases in between. The CDR3 DNA is TGTGCCAGCAGCTCAACCGGGTCAGCGTACAATGAGCAGTTCTTC. This gives the protein CASSSTGSAYNEQFF.

The CDR3 DNA reads as TGTGCCAGCTCACCAAATGTAGGGCTCGGGGATACGCAGTATTTT. This sequence encodes CASSPNVGLGDTQYF. The chain has TRBV18 and TRBJ2-3, with D uncertain. V lost 2 bases and J 6 bases, leaving 15 bases between the germline ends. This CDR3 region has 15 residues. Germline V gives CDR1 KGHSH, CDR2 LQKENI.

This chain joins TRBV28 and TRBJ1-1; the D is unclear. The germline V gene encodes CDR1 MDHEN and CDR2 SYDVKM. The CDR3 covers 11 residues. Trimming left V 7 bases short and J 1 base short, with 4 bases between. This CDR3 reads CASIQNTEAFF. The CDR3 nucleotides read TGTGCCAGCATCCAGAACACTGAAGCTTTCTTT. The full variable domain, rest sourced from reference TRBV28 and TRBJ1-1, is DVKVTQSSRYLVKRTGEKVFLECVQDMDHENMFWYRQDPGLGLRLIYFSYDVKMKEKGDIPEGYSVSREKKERFSLILESASTNQTSMYLCASIQNTEAFFGQGTRLTVV.

The chain is built from TRBV6-5 and TRBJ2-7, with 10 positions matching TRBD1. The CDR3 totals 13 residues. Per the germline V gene, CDR1 is MNHEY and CDR2 is SVGAGI. The J segment lost 2 bases and the V segment lost 7 bases, leaving 2 bases of the junction unmatched. The CDR3 bases are TGTGCCAGCATAGGACAGGGGGCCTACGAGCAGTACTTC. This translates into CASIGQGAYEQYF.

V gene TRBV19 combines with J gene TRBJ1-3; D gene unclear. The CDR3 is 16 amino acids. V lost 5 bases, J lost 0 bases, and 14 bases lay in between. CDR1 LNHDA and CDR2 SQIVND come from the germline V gene (reference sequence). The CDR3 DNA follows: TGTGCCAGTAGTGTGGGTACACGGATCTCTGGAAACACCATATATTTT. The encoded protein is CASSVGTRISGNTIYF.

This clone was detected once. The CDR3 nucleotides read TGTGCCAGCACCTTCCTGGGAAGCTCCTACGAGCAGTACTTC. Its translation: CASTFLGSSYEQYF. The chain links TRBV6-5 to TRBJ2-7; no definite D call. The CDR3 runs 14 residues. The germline V gene has CDR1 MNHEY and CDR2 SVGAGI. The V end was cut by 7 bases, the J end by 0 bases, with 13 bases between.

The CDR3 is CASSQEVEGIYYGYTF. The CDR3 nucleotides are TGCGCCAGCAGCCAAGAAGTTGAGGGCATCTACTATGGCTACACCTTC. V is TRBV4-1 and J is TRBJ1-2; D unclear. Germline CDR1 reads MGHRA; CDR2 reads YSYEKL. The CDR3 covers 16 residues. V shed 0 bases and J shed 3 bases, with 14 bases lying between them.

The genes are TRBV2 and TRBJ1-5; weak D call: TRBD1 (6 bases). Germline lookup yields CDR1 SNHLY and CDR2 FYNNEI. V was clipped by 4 bases and J by 10 bases, with 17 bases between them. There are 14 residues in the CDR3. The CDR3 nucleotides are TGTGCCAGCAGTGTTTCGACAGGTCCCGGTCCCCAGCATTTT. Protein product: CASSVSTGPGPQHF.

The chain joins TRBV4-1 to TRBJ1-5, with D perhaps TRBD1 (5 bases). CDR3 length: 15 residues. Germline V CDR1 and CDR2: MGHRA, YSYEKL. Trimming cost V 1 base and J 4 bases, with 11 bases left between them. CDR3 DNA sequence: TGCGCCAGCAGCCAAGTAGGCCAGGGAAATCAGCCCCAGCATTTT. Translating gives CASSQVGQGNQPQHF.

This chain links TRBV3-1 (or the pseudogene TRBV3-2) with TRBJ2-1; D gene unclear. The CDR3 contains 12 residues. The V gene lost 4 bases and the J gene lost 8 bases, with 9 bases spanning the gap. Germline V lookup: CDR1 LGHDT, CDR2 YNNKEL (reference sequence). This chain's CDR3 is CASSPDWDEQFF. DNA of the CDR3: TGTGCCAGCAGCCCCGACTGGGATGAGCAGTTCTTC.

This chain uses TRBV7-8 with TRBJ1-2; D ambiguous. V was clipped by 1 base and J by 3 bases, with 6 bases between them. The CDR3 runs 13 residues. CDR1 SGHVS and CDR2 FQNEAQ come from the germline V gene. The CDR3 sequence: CASSLVGDYGYTF. CDR3 in DNA: TGTGCCAGCAGCTTAGTGGGCGACTATGGCTACACCTTC.

V gene TRBV7-6 combines with J gene TRBJ2-3; no clear D. Germline V gene lookup returns CDR1 SGHVS and CDR2 FNYEAQ. The CDR3 extends over 17 amino acids. Deletions cut 5 bases from V and 0 bases from J, with 18 bases between. CDR3 residues: CASSPLKGSSSTDTQYF. CDR3 coding DNA: TGTGCCAGCAGCCCACTCAAGGGCTCCTCTAGCACAGATACGCAGTATTTT.

V gene TRBV3-1 (or the pseudogene TRBV3-2) combines with J gene TRBJ2-2; unclear D gene. This CDR3 comprises 14 residues. The germline gives CDR1 LGHDT, CDR2 YNNKEL (reference sequence). V was shortened by 1 base and J by 0 bases, with 3 bases between the two germline ends. The CDR3 sequence is CASSQVANTGELFF. In DNA form, the CDR3 reads TGTGCCAGCAGCCAAGTGGCGAACACCGGGGAGCTGTTTTTT.

This clone was picked up a small number of times. This chain joins TRBV5-8 and TRBJ2-7, with D unresolved. Trimming pared 4 bases from V and 1 base from J, leaving 15 bases between. The CDR3 consists of 15 residues. The V gene's germline CDR1 is SGHTS and CDR2 YDEGEE. The CDR3 region has the DNA TGTGCCAGCAGCCCGGCAGGTTGGGATTCCTACGAGCAGTACTTC. It translates to CASSPAGWDSYEQYF.

The V call is TRBV29-1, the J call TRBJ2-7; 7 bases match TRBD2. The junction had 12 bases not matched to a gene; V was cut back by 5 bases and J by 5 bases. The CDR3 is made up of 14 amino acids. Germline lookup yields CDR1 SQVTM and CDR2 ANQGSEA. The CDR3 region is CSVSGTTVWDEQYF. CDR3 bases: TGCAGCGTTTCCGGGACTACGGTATGGGACGAGCAGTACTTC.

The chain links TRBV7-9 to TRBJ2-1, with TRBD1 identical over 8 bases. The germline V gene has CDR1 SEHNR and CDR2 FQNEAQ (reference sequence). The CDR3 is 15 amino acids. J gave up 2 bases and V 4 bases, and 4 bases lay outside the gene matches. The CDR3 here is CASSSTGGTYNEQFF. The DNA of the CDR3 is TGTGCCAGCAGCTCTACAGGGGGTACCTACAATGAGCAGTTCTTC.

This rearrangement joins TRBV10-3 to TRBJ2-1, with D possibly being TRBD1 or TRBD2 (5 bases each). The V gene's germline CDR1 is ENHRY and CDR2 SYGVKD. The CDR3 is 15 residues long. Trimming cost V 10 bases and J 2 bases, with 18 bases left between them. CDR3 sequence reads: CASTSGTETYNEQFF. The CDR3 DNA reads TGTGCCAGCACCTCCGGGACGGAGACCTACAATGAGCAGTTCTTC.

The chain uses TRBV28 and TRBJ2-2, with D uncertain. The germline gives CDR1 MDHEN, CDR2 SYDVKM. V shed 6 bases and J shed 5 bases, with 10 bases lying between them. This CDR3 comprises 13 residues. The CDR3 reads CASRPGWTGELFF. Written as DNA, the CDR3 is TGTGCCAGCAGACCTGGCTGGACCGGGGAGCTGTTTTTT. Together with reference TRBV28 and TRBJ2-2, the CDR3 gives the full variable domain: DVKVTQSSRYLVKRTGEKVFLECVQDMDHENMFWYRQDPGLGLRLIYFSYDVKMKEKGDIPEGYSVSREKKERFSLILESASTNQTSMYLCASRPGWTGELFFGEGSRLTVL.

The rearrangement uses TRBV6-1 and TRBJ2-5; possible D gene TRBD2, 5 bases. The CDR3 covers 14 residues. Per the germline V gene, CDR1 is MNHNS and CDR2 is SASEGT. V was trimmed by 3 bases and J by 5 bases, leaving 13 bases between them. The CDR3 spells CASSDSWRLETQYF. The CDR3 DNA is TGTGCCAGCAGTGACAGTTGGAGGTTGGAGACCCAGTACTTC.